This TCR beta chain came from a study of cytomegalovirus exposure and HLA in healthy donors. The CDR3 runs 12 residues. Trimming shortened V by 1 base and J by 8 bases, and 8 bases separated the two germline ends. In germline, CDR1 is KGHSH, CDR2 LQKENI. The table lists this clone with a few counts. This PCR relied on a set of 60 Vbeta primers and 13 Jbeta primers. The protocol was immunoSEQ multiplex PCR, while the TCRdb copy is restricted to in-frame clones and leaves out a portion. The data show fewer than 150,000 clones, with about 80% seen just once and 1% held by the top ten. The clonotype comes from a man between 35 and 55 years old in good health and CMV-seronegative. This chain uses TRBV18 with TRBJ1-1, with a weak D call TRBD1 (6 bases). The sample taken for sequencing was PBMCs. The CDR3 DNA sequence: TGTGCCAGCTCACCACTAGGGACAGAAGCTTTCTTT. Amino acids: CASSPLGTEAFF. The full variable domain, with the rest looked up from reference TRBV18 and TRBJ1-1, is NAGVMQNPRHLVRRRGQEARLRCSPMKGHSHVYWYRQLPEEGLKFMVYLQKENIIDESGMPKERFSAEFPKEGPSILRIQQVVRGDSAAYFCASSPLGTEAFFGQGTRLTVV.